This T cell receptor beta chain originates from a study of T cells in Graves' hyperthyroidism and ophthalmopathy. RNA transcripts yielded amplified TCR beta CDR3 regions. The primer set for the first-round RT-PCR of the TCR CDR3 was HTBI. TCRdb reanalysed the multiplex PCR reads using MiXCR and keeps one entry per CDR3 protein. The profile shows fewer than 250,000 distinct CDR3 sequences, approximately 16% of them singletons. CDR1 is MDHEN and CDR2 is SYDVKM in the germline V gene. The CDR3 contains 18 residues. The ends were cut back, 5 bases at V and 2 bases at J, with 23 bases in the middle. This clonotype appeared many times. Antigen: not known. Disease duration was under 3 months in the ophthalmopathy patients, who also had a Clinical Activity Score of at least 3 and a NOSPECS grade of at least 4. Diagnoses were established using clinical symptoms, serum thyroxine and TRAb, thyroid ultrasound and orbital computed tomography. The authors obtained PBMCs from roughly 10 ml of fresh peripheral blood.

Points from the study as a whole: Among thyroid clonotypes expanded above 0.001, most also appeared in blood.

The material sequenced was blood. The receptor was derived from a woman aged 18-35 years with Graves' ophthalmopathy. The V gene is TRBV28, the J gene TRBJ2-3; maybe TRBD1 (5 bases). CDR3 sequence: CASSPPWAGPSNTDTQYF. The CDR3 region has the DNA TGTGCCAGCAGTCCCCCATGGGCAGGGCCCTCTAACACAGATACGCAGTATTTT.